This TCR beta chain stems from a study of a mutant IDH1 vaccine in newly diagnosed glioma. Looking at the study overall: Vaccination started 4-6 weeks after radiotherapy alone, or with temozolomide cycles.

Germline V gives CDR1 GTSNPN, CDR2 SVGIG (reference sequence). The CDR3 is made up of 12 amino acids. V gave up 5 bases and J gave up 6 bases, with 11 bases separating them. Some clones are missing from TCRdb's copy, which holds only in-frame ones; the method was immunoSEQ multiplex PCR. The sample shows about 51,000 clones, about 77% of them seen only once. Stated time point: week 5, during vaccination. Each vaccine dose was 300 ug of mutant IDH1 20-mer peptide, with topical imiquimod. Regarding this clone: Its antigen is not known.

The rearrangement joins TRBV30 to TRBJ1-5; D is uncertain. This specimen consisted of PBMCs, obtained from a glioma patient whose treatment included an IDH1 peptide vaccine. The sequence was obtained from a woman between 40 and 55 years old with glioma. The CDR3 DNA reads as TGTGCCTGGTCAGTGGAAGGTCAGCCCCAGCATTTT. Protein: CAWSVEGQPQHF.